In its sample, the clone carrying this T cell receptor (beta chain) was seen once. Its cognate antigen is unknown. Measured with immunoSEQ multiplex PCR; TCRdb has only the in-frame clones, and not every one. This repertoire shows roughly 120,000 clones, around 93% found once; its top ten account for more than 0.7%. V dropped 1 base and J dropped 6 bases, with 13 bases sitting between them. Germline CDR1 is MGHRA and CDR2 is YSYEKL. CDR3 length: 15 amino acids. The record originates from a study of OX40 agonist ivuxolimab in advanced cancers. About the research overall: Patients undergoing dose escalation presented with hepatocellular carcinoma, melanoma, renal cell or head and neck cancer.

Excluded were patients having autoimmune disease history or systemic immunosuppression. The study's findings and limits: More expanded clones were found, on average, in CD8+ than in CD4+ T cells.

The chain has TRBV4-1 and TRBJ1-5; D is undetermined. The sequence was obtained from an adult with an advanced solid tumor such as melanoma, head and neck, liver or kidney cancer. This sample comprised CD4+ or CD8+ T cells sorted from blood, obtained in a trial of the OX40 agonist ivuxolimab. Here the CDR3 DNA reads TGCGCCAGCAGCCAAGTATCGAGGGATTTTCAGCCCCAGCATTTT. As protein: CASSQVSRDFQPQHF.